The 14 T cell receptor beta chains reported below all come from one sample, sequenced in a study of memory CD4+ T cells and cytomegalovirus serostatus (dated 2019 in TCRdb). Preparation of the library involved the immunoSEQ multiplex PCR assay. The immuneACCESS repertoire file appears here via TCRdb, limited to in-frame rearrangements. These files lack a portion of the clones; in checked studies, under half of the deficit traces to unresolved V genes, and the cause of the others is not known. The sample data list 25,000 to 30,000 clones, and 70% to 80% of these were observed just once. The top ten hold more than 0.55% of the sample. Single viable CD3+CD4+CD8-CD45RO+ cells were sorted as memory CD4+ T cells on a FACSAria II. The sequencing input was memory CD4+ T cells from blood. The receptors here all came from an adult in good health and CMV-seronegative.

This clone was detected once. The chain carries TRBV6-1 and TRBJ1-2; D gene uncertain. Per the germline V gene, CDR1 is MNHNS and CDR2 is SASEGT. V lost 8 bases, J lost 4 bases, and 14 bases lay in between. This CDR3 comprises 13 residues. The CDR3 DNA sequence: TGTGCCAGCCTAAAGGCGGGGTCCTATGGCTACACCTTC. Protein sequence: CASLKAGSYGYTF.

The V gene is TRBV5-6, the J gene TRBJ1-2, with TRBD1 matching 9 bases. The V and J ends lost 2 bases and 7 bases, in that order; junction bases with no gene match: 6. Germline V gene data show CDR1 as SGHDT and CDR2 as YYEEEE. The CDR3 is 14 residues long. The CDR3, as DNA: TGTGCCAGCAGCTTCAACAGGGGGCGGAGTGGCTACACCTTC. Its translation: CASSFNRGRSGYTF.

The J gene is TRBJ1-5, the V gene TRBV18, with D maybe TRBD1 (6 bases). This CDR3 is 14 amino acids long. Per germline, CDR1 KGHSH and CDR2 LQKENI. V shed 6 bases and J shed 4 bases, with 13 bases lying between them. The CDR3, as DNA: TGTGCCAGCTCCGGGGGGGGCGGTAATCAGCCCCAGCATTTT. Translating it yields CASSGGGGNQPQHF.

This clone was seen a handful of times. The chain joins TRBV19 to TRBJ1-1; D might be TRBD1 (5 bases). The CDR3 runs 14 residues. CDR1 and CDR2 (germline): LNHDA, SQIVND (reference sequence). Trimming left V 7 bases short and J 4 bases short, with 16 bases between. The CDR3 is CASTWATGRTEAFF. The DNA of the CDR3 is TGTGCCAGTACATGGGCTACAGGTCGCACTGAAGCTTTCTTT. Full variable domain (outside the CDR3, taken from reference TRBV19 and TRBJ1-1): DGGITQSPKYLFRKEGQNVTLSCEQNLNHDAMYWYRQDPGQGLRLIYYSQIVNDFQKGDIAEGYSVSREKKESFPLTVTSAQKNPTAFYLCASTWATGRTEAFFGQGTRLTVV.

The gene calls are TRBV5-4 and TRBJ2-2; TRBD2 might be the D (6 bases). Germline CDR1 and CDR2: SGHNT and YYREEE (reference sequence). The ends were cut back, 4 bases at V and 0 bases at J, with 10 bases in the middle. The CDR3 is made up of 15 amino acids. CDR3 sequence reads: CASSGGVANTGELFF. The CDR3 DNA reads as TGTGCCAGCAGCGGCGGGGTTGCGAACACCGGGGAGCTGTTTTTT.

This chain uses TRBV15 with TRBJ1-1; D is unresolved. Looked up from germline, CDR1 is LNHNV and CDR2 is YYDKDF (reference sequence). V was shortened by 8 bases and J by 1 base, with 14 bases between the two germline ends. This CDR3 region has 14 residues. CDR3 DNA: TGTGCCACCGAACCGGTCGCTCGGAACACTGAAGCTTTCTTT. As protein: CATEPVARNTEAFF.

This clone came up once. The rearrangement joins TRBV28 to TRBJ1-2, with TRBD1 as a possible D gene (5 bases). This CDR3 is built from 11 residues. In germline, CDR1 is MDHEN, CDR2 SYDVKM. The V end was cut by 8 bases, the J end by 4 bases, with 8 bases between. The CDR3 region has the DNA TGTGCCAGCGGGACCACCTATGGCTACACCTTC. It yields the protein CASGTTYGYTF.

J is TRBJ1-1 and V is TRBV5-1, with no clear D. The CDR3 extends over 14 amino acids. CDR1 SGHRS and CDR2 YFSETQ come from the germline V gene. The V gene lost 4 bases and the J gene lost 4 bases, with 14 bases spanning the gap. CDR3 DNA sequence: TGCGCCAGCAGCCCCCGAAGGGTAGGCACTGAAGCTTTCTTT. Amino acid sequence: CASSPRRVGTEAFF.

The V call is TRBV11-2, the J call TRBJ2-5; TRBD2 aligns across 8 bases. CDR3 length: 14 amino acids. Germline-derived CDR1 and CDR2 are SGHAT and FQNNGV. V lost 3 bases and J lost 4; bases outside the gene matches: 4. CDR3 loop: CASSFTSGGETQYF. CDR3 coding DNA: TGTGCCAGCAGCTTCACTAGCGGTGGAGAGACCCAGTACTTC.

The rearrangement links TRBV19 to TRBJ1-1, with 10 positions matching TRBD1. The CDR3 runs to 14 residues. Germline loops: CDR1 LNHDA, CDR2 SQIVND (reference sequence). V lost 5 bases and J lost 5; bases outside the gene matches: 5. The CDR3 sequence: CASSAGQGRTEAFF. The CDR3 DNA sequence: TGTGCCAGTAGTGCGGGACAGGGGAGAACTGAAGCTTTCTTT.

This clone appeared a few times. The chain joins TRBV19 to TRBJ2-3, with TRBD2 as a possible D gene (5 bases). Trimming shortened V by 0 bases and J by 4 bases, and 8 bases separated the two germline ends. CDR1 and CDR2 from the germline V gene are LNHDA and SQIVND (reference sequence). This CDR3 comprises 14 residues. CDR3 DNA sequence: TGTGCCAGTAGTATAGATCCGGGATCAGATACGCAGTATTTT. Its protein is CASSIDPGSDTQYF.

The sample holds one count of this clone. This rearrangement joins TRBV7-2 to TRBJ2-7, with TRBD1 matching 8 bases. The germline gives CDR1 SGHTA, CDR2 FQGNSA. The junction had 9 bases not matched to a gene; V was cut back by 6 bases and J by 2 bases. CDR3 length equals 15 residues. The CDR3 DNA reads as TGTGCCAGCAGATCGGGGCGACAGGGGACCTACGAGCAGTACTTC. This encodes CASRSGRQGTYEQYF.

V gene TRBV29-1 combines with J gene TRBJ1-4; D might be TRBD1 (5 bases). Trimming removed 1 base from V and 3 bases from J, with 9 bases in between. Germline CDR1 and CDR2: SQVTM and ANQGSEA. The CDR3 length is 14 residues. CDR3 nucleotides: TGCAGCGTTGAAGCCGGAGGGGCTAATGAAAAACTGTTTTTT. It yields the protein CSVEAGGANEKLFF.

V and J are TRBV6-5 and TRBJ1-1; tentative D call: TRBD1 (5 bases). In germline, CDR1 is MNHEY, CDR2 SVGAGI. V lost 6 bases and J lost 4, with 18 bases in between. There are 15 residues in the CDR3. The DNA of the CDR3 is TGTGCCAGCAGATTACAATTCGGGGGAGGCACTGAAGCTTTCTTT. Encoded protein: CASRLQFGGGTEAFF.